Reported below is one T cell receptor beta chain. Being one base from a much bigger clone, this may be a read error. CDR1 and CDR2 from the germline V gene are SQVTM and ANQGSEA. This CDR3 is built from 13 residues. This specimen belongs to a study of blood T cells in healthy people across ages. PCR was performed a second time for about 6 to 11 cycles using a sample-barcoded 5' primer and a J-beta primer mix. MiXCR, run by TCRdb on the 5' RACE reads, gives a single entry per CDR3 protein. The top ten clones hold about a quarter of a sample with about 760,000 distinct CDR3 sequences, roughly three fifths of them seen once.

The source of this sequence is a man in his forties or fifties in good health. The specimen sequenced was blood. The chain uses TRBV29-1 and TRBJ1-2; D possibly corresponds to TRBD1 (5 bases). The CDR3 loop is CSGEAGPWSGYTF. For the CDR3, the DNA is TGCAGCGGTGAAGCGGGACCCTGGAGTGGCTACACCTTC.